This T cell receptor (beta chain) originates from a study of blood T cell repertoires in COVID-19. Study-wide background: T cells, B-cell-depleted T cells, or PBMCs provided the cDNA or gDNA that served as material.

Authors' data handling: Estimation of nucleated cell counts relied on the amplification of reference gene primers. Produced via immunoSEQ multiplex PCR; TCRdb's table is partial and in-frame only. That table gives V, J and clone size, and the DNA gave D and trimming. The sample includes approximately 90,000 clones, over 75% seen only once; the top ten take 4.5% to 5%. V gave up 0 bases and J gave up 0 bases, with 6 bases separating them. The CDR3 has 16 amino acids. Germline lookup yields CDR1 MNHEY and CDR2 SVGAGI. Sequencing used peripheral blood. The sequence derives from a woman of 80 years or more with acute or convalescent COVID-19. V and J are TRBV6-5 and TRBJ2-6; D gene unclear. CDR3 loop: CASSYSGASGANVLTF. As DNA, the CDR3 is TGTGCCAGCAGTTACTCGGGCGCCTCTGGGGCCAACGTCCTGACTTTC.